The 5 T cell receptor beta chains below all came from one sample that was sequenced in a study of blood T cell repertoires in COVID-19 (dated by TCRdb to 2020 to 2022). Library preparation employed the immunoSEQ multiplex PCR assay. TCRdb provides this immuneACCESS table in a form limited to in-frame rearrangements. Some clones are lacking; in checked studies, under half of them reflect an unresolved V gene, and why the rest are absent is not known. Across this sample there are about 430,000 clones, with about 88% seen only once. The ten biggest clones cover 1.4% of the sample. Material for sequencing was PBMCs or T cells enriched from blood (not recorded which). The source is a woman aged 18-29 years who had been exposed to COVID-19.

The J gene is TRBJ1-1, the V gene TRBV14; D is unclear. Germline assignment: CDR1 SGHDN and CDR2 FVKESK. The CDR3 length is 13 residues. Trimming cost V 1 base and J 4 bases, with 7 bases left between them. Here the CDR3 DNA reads TGTGCCAGCAGCCAAGTCGGGGTCACTGAAGCTTTCTTT. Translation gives CASSQVGVTEAFF.

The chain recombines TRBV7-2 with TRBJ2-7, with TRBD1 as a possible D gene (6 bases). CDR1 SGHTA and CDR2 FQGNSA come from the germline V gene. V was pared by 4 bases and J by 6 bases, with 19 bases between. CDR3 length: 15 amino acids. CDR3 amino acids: CASSYFPGQGREQYF. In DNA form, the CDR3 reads TGTGCCAGCAGCTACTTCCCGGGACAAGGTCGCGAGCAGTACTTC.

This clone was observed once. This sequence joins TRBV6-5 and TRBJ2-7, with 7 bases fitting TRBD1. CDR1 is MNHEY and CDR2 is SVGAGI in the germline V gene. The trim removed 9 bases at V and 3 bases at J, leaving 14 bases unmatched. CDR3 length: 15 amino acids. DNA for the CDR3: TGTGCCAGTAACCTAAGGGGGCAATTTTTCTACGAGCAGTACTTC. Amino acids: CASNLRGQFFYEQYF.

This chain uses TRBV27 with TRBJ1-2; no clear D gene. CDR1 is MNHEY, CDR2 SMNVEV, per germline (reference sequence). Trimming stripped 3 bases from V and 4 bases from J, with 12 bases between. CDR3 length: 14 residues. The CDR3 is CASSFKPGSYGYTF. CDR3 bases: TGTGCCAGCAGTTTCAAACCAGGTTCCTATGGCTACACCTTC.

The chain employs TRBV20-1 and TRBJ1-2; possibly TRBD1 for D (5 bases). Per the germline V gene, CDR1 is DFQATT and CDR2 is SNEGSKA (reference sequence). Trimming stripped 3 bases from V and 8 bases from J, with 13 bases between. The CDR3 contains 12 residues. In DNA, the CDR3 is TGCAGTGCTAGTAACACAGGTTGGGGCTACACCTTC. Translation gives CSASNTGWGYTF.